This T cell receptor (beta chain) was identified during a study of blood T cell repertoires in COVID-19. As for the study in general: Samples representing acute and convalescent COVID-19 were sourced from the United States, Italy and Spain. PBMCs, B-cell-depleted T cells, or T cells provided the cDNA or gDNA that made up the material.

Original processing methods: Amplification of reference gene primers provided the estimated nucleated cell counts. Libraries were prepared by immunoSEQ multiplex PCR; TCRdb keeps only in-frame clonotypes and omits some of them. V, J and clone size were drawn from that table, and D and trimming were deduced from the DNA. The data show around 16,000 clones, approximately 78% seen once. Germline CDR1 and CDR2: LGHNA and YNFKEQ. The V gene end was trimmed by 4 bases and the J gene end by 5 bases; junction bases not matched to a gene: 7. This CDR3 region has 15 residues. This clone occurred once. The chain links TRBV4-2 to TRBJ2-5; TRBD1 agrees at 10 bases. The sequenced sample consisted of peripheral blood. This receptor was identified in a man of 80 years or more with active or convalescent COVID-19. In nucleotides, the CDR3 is TGTGCCAGCAGCCCCCGGGACAGGGGAGGCGAGACCCAGTACTTC. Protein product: CASSPRDRGGETQYF.